Included here is one T cell receptor beta chain sequence, with context. The sample is drawn from a study of blood T cell repertoires in COVID-19. The wider study: Sites across the United States, Italy and Spain contributed samples from acute and convalescent COVID-19. The cDNA or gDNA used as material had been derived from T cells, B-cell-depleted T cells, or PBMCs.

Libraries were prepared by immunoSEQ multiplex PCR; TCRdb keeps only in-frame clonotypes and omits some of them. The sample yields 100,000 to 150,000 clones, over 75% seen once. The V and J ends lost 5 bases and 6 bases, in that order; junction bases with no gene match: 9. The CDR3 sequence is 15 residues long. Germline V gives CDR1 MNHNY, CDR2 SVGAGI (reference sequence). The sequence was obtained from a man aged 25-45 years with COVID-19, enrolled during active disease. The chain carries TRBV6-6 and TRBJ2-7; 11 nucleotides match TRBD1. Sequencing was carried out using peripheral blood. DNA for the CDR3: TGTGCCAGCAGTGTATGGACAGGGGGCGGTACCGAGCAGTACTTC. Amino acid sequence: CASSVWTGGGTEQYF.